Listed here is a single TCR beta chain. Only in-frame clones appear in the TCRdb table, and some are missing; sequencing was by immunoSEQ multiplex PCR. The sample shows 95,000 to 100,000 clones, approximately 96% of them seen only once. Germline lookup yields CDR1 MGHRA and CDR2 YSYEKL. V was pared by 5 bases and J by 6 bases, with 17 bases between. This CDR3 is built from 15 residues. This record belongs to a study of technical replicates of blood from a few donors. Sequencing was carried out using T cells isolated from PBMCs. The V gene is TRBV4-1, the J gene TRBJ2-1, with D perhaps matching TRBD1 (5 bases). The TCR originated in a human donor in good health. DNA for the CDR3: TGCGCCAGCAGCTACCCGGTAGTAGGGGTCAATGAGCAGTTCTTC. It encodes CASSYPVVGVNEQFF.